The 22 T cell receptor beta chains listed next were all sequenced from one sample in a study of T-cell memory formation after mild COVID-19. TCRdb re-analysed the 5' RACE reads in MiXCR, keeping a single row per CDR3 protein. The data hold fewer than 450,000 distinct CDR3 sequences, with around a fifth observed a single time. Sequences were obtained from PBMCs or a T cell subset sorted from them (not recorded which). These receptors originate from an adult woman who had mild COVID-19 (a few samples of this study predate the infection). Cell type and time point are not known.

This rearrangement joins TRBV7-2 to TRBJ1-3; 9 bases map to TRBD1. The V segment lost 4 bases and the J segment 3 bases; nucleotides outside the gene matches: 1. The V gene's germline CDR1 is SGHTA and CDR2 FQGNSA. The length of the CDR3 is 14 residues. CDR3 sequence: CASSSGQGGNTIYF. CDR3 nucleotide sequence: TGTGCCAGCAGCTCGGGACAGGGTGGAAACACCATATATTTT.

Only a few counts were recorded for this clonotype. The rearrangement uses TRBV29-1 and TRBJ2-7; 10 bases match TRBD1. V shed 6 bases, J shed 5 bases, and the junction held 10 bases outside the gene matches. This CDR3 has 14 residues. Per the germline V gene, CDR1 is SQVTM and CDR2 is ANQGSEA. The CDR3 here is CSVRQGARVHEQYF. The DNA of the CDR3 is TGCAGCGTGCGACAGGGGGCGCGGGTCCACGAGCAGTACTTC.

This clonotype was recorded only once. The V call is TRBV7-2, the J call TRBJ2-5; D not certain. Trimming left V 2 bases short and J 6 bases short, with 4 bases between. CDR1 and CDR2 from the germline V gene are SGHTA and FQGNSA. The CDR3 runs 11 residues. This CDR3 reads CASSLLQTQYF. The CDR3 bases are TGTGCCAGCAGCTTACTCCAGACCCAGTACTTC.

This clonotype was picked up a small number of times. The chain links TRBV7-2 to TRBJ2-5; 9 bases match TRBD2. Unmatched junction bases numbered 8, after V lost 5 bases and J lost 1 base. Germline values: CDR1 SGHTA, CDR2 FQGNSA. The length of the CDR3 is 16 residues. The CDR3 DNA reads as TGTGCCAGCAGCCGAGGGGCTAGCGGGATCCAAGAGACCCAGTACTTC. Amino acids: CASSRGASGIQETQYF.

This clonotype was observed a handful of times. The rearrangement uses TRBV20-1 and TRBJ2-3; D is uncertain. Germline V lookup: CDR1 DFQATT, CDR2 SNEGSKA (reference sequence). V was shortened by 4 bases and J by 1 base, with 9 bases between the two germline ends. The CDR3 is 13 residues long. The CDR3 DNA is TGCAGTGCTAAACGAGCTCGCACAGATACGCAGTATTTT. Its protein is CSAKRARTDTQYF.

The table lists this clonotype with a few counts. This chain uses TRBV6-5 with TRBJ1-2; unclear D gene. The germline V and J ends were trimmed by 5 bases and 4 bases, with 20 bases remaining between them. This CDR3 is built from 16 residues. CDR1 is MNHEY, CDR2 SVGAGI, per germline. CDR3 sequence reads: CASSPPGTAPFYGYTF. As DNA, the CDR3 is TGTGCCAGCAGTCCCCCGGGAACGGCTCCCTTCTATGGCTACACCTTC.

This clonotype turned up a few times. The rearrangement uses TRBV20-1 and TRBJ2-3, with 13 bases matching TRBD2. CDR1 DFQATT and CDR2 SNEGSKA come from the germline V gene (reference sequence). The CDR3 is made up of 14 amino acids. With V trimmed by 6 bases and J by 4 bases, 4 bases remained unmatched. The CDR3 here is CSAEGLAGSDTQYF. CDR3 nucleotides: TGCAGTGCAGAGGGACTAGCGGGATCAGATACGCAGTATTTT.

The chain links TRBV29-1 to TRBJ2-1; D gene unclear. CDR3 length: 14 residues. Trimming cost V 4 bases and J 8 bases, with 18 bases left between them. Germline CDR1 and CDR2: SQVTM and ANQGSEA. The CDR3 region is CSVVSFMGSDEQFF. In nucleotides, the CDR3 is TGCAGCGTTGTCAGTTTTATGGGGTCGGATGAGCAGTTCTTC.

With regard to this clonotype: The junction departs from the called germline gene at one end, perhaps through a read error. The rearrangement joins TRBV5-1 to TRBJ1-1; maybe TRBD1 (5 bases). The germline V gene has CDR1 SGHRS and CDR2 YFSETQ. The CDR3 consists of 13 residues. CDR3 sequence: CASSLEGRTEAFF. DNA for the CDR3: TGTGCCAGCAGCTTAGAGGGGCGCACTGAAGCTTTCTTT.

The chain carries TRBV24-1 and TRBJ2-3; D remains unclear. Trimming took 1 base from V and 3 from J, leaving 7 bases between them. This CDR3 comprises 14 residues. Germline values: CDR1 KGHDR, CDR2 SFDVKD. CDR3 nucleotides: TGTGCCACCAGTGATTTCAAGGGAACAGATACGCAGTATTTT. This encodes CATSDFKGTDTQYF.

The CDR3 loop is CASSRLAGGPGETQYF. The CDR3 coding sequence is TGTGCCAGCAGCCGACTAGCGGGGGGGCCAGGGGAGACCCAGTACTTC. The rearrangement uses TRBV4-2 and TRBJ2-5; 14 bases align to TRBD2. Germline V gene lookup returns CDR1 LGHNA and CDR2 YNFKEQ. The CDR3 has 16 residues. With 4 bases clipped from V and 5 bases from J, the junction kept 6 bases outside the gene matches.

The J gene is TRBJ2-7, the V gene TRBV29-1; the D gene is possibly TRBD1 (6 bases). Trimming removed 3 bases from V and 3 bases from J, with 9 bases in between. Germline assignment: CDR1 SQVTM and CDR2 ANQGSEA. CDR3 length: 12 amino acids. The CDR3 nucleotides read TGCAGCGTTGACCAGGGGCGCTACGAGCAGTACTTC. The encoded protein is CSVDQGRYEQYF.

This clonotype was seen more than once but under ten times. The V call is TRBV10-3, the J call TRBJ2-5; maybe TRBD1 (6 bases). Germline V gene sequence: CDR1 ENHRY, CDR2 SYGVKD. Trimming pared 0 bases from V and 4 bases from J, leaving 12 bases between. The length of the CDR3 is 15 residues. In DNA form, the CDR3 reads TGTGCCATCAGTGAGTCGTCCAGGGGCGGAGAGACCCAGTACTTC. Its protein is CAISESSRGGETQYF.

V usage is TRBV9 and J usage is TRBJ2-7; D not resolved. Trimming took 1 base from V and 2 from J, leaving 16 bases between them. The V gene's germline CDR1 is SGDLS and CDR2 YYNGEE. The CDR3 is 16 amino acids. The CDR3 protein is CASSVPEYRPTYEQYF. In DNA form, the CDR3 reads TGTGCCAGCAGCGTACCCGAATACCGACCCACCTACGAGCAGTACTTC.

This clonotype was seen a handful of times. The V gene is TRBV6-5, the J gene TRBJ2-1; D perhaps matches TRBD1 (5 bases). Germline CDR1 reads MNHEY; CDR2 reads SVGAGI. The CDR3 totals 13 residues. The germline V and J ends were trimmed by 6 bases and 7 bases, with 13 bases remaining between them. The CDR3 DNA reads TGTGCCAGCAGCAAGACAGAATCAAATGAGCAGTTCTTC. Residues: CASSKTESNEQFF.

This clonotype was seen only once. The rearrangement links TRBV4-2 to TRBJ1-3; 7 bases fit TRBD1. CDR3 length equals 17 residues. J was trimmed by 0 bases and V by 4 bases; bases with no gene match: 9. Looked up from germline, CDR1 is LGHNA and CDR2 is YNFKEQ. CDR3 bases: TGTGCCAGCAGCCCCCTGACAGGGACTATCTCTGGAAACACCATATATTTT. It codes for CASSPLTGTISGNTIYF.

CDR3 protein: CASSPIPGPQETQYF. The CDR3 coding sequence is TGTGCCAGCAGCCCTATTCCCGGGCCCCAAGAGACCCAGTACTTC. The genes are TRBV7-6 and TRBJ2-5, with unresolved D. The germline gives CDR1 SGHVS, CDR2 FNYEAQ. Between the trimmed V and J ends, which lost 5 bases and 1 base, there was a span of 14 bases. The CDR3 spans 15 residues.

The chain's CDR3 is CATSDFSGEAFF. The CDR3 DNA follows: TGTGCCACCAGTGATTTTTCCGGGGAGGCTTTCTTT. The chain uses TRBV24-1 and TRBJ1-1, with no clear D. This CDR3 spans 12 amino acids. Germline V lookup: CDR1 KGHDR, CDR2 SFDVKD. Trimming took 1 base from V and 11 from J, leaving 10 bases between them.

This chain uses TRBV18 with TRBJ2-1, with unresolved D. Trimming stripped 5 bases from V and 6 bases from J, with 17 bases between. CDR3 size: 15 residues. CDR1 is KGHSH and CDR2 is LQKENI in the germline V gene. The chain's CDR3 is CASSAGLGLSNEQFF. In DNA, the CDR3 is TGTGCCAGCTCAGCAGGATTGGGATTAAGCAATGAGCAGTTCTTC.

This clonotype has a count of ten or more. V gene TRBV3-1 combines with J gene TRBJ2-3; D assignment may be TRBD1 or TRBD2 (5 bases each). The CDR3 is made up of 11 amino acids. V lost 6 bases, J lost 4 bases, and 5 bases lay in between. In germline, CDR1 is LGHDT, CDR2 YNNKEL (reference sequence). CDR3 amino acids: CASRGADTQYF. In DNA form, the CDR3 reads TGTGCCAGCAGGGGGGCAGATACGCAGTATTTT.

In this sample, this clonotype turned up a few times. This rearrangement joins TRBV4-2 to TRBJ1-6; D is unclear. Germline-derived CDR1 and CDR2 are LGHNA and YNFKEQ. The ends were cut back, 7 bases at V and 10 bases at J, with 17 bases in the middle. The CDR3 totals 14 residues. The CDR3 region has the DNA TGTGCCAGCACCCGGGCCTTGGTGGGGTCACCCCTCCACTTT. Its protein product is CASTRALVGSPLHF.

This clonotype was recorded a few times. The chain employs TRBV7-2 and TRBJ2-3; 12 nucleotides agree with TRBD2. This CDR3 spans 18 amino acids. V lost 2 bases, J lost 3 bases, and 9 bases stayed unmatched. Germline CDR1 is SGHTA and CDR2 is FQGNSA. CDR3 bases: TGTGCCAGCAGCTTAAGAGCGTCTAGCGGGAGGGCTACAGATACGCAGTATTTT. Its protein product is CASSLRASSGRATDTQYF. Using reference TRBV7-2 and TRBJ2-3 for the parts outside the CDR3, the full variable domain is GAGVSQSPSNKVTEKGKDVELRCDPISGHTALYWYRQSLGQGLEFLIYFQGNSAPDKSGLPSDRFSAERTGGSVSTLTIQRTQQEDSAVYLCASSLRASSGRATDTQYFGPGTRLTVL.